The source of this T cell receptor beta chain is a study of cytomegalovirus exposure and HLA in healthy donors. Germline-derived CDR1 and CDR2 are SGHRS and YFSETQ. The CDR3 has 14 amino acids. The ends were cut back, 1 base at V and 1 base at J, with 8 bases in the middle. The PCR employed 60 Vbeta primers together with 13 Jbeta primers. Libraries were prepared by immunoSEQ multiplex PCR; TCRdb keeps only in-frame clonotypes and omits some of them. The sample yields approximately 97,000 clones, roughly four fifths seen once. J is TRBJ1-1 and V is TRBV5-1; D gene ambiguous. This clonotype was sampled from a man aged 35-49 years in good health and CMV-seronegative. Sequencing used PBMCs. The CDR3 coding sequence is TGCGCCAGCAGCTTGTTCCCAGGGAACACTGAAGCTTTCTTT. It translates to CASSLFPGNTEAFF.